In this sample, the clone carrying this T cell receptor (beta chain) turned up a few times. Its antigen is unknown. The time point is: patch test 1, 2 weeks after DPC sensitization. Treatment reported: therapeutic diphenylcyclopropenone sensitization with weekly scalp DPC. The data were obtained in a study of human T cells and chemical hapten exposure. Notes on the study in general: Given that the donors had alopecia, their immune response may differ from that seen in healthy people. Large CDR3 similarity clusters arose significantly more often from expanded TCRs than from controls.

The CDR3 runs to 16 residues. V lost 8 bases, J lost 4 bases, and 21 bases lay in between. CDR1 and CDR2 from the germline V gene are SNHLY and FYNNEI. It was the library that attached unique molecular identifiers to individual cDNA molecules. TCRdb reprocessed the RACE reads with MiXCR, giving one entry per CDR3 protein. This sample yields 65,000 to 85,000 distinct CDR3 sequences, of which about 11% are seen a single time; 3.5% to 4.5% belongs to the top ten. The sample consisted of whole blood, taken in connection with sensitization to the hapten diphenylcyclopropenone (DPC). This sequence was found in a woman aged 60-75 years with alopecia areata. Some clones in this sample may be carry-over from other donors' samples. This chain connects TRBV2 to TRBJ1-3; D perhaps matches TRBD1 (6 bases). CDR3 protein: CASGDQQGNLGNTIYF. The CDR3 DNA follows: TGTGCCAGCGGGGACCAACAGGGAAACCTGGGAAACACCATATATTTT.